This record concerns one TCR beta chain sequence. As handled by the study authors: Estimation of nucleated cell counts was performed using reference gene primer amplification. Profiled with immunoSEQ multiplex PCR; TCRdb holds only in-frame clones, not every one. D and trimming were read from the DNA, whereas the V and J calls and clone size are those reported in that table. The sample gives around 100,000 clones, more than 75% of which show up once; around 12% is in the top ten. The data originate from a study of blood T cell repertoires in COVID-19. On the study more broadly: Some COVID-19 samples were acute and others convalescent; all came from the United States, Italy and Spain.

From germline, CDR1 is MGHDK and CDR2 SYGVNS. J gave up 5 bases and V 6 bases, and 3 bases lay outside the gene matches. CDR3 size: 12 residues. Specimen: peripheral blood. The sequence was collected from a human donor in a cohort sampled during active COVID-19. The chain is built from TRBV25-1 and TRBJ1-1, with 7 bases aligning to TRBD1. In DNA form, the CDR3 reads TGTGCCAGCAGACAGGGGTGGACTGAAGCTTTCTTT. The encoded protein is CASRQGWTEAFF.